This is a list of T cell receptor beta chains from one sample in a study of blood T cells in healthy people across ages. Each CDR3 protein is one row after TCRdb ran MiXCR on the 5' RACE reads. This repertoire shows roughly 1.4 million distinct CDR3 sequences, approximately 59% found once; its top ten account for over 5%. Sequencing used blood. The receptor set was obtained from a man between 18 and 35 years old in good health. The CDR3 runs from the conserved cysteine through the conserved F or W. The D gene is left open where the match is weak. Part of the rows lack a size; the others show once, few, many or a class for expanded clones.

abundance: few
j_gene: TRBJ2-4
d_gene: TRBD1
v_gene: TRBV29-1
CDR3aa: CSVEGTGEANIQYF
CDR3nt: TGCAGCGTTGAAGGGACAGGGGAGGCGAACATTCAGTACTTC

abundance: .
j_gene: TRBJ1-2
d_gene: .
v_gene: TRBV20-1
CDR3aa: CSAVPGRGGYGGYTF
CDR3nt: TGCAGTGCTGTACCGGGACGGGGAGGTTATGGGGGCTACACCTTC

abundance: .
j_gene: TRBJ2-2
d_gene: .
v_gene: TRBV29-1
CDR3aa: CSVLRFGGELFF
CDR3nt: TGCAGCGTTCTACGTTTCGGCGGGGAGCTGTTTTTT

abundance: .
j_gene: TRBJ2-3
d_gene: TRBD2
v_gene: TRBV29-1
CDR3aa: CSGTGTSGLDTQYF
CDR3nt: TGCAGCGGAACCGGGACTAGCGGGCTCGATACGCAGTATTTT

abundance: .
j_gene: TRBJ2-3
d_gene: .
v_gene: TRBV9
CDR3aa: CASSVGFGAPPDTQYF
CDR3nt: TGTGCCAGCAGCGTAGGGTTCGGCGCCCCCCCAGATACGCAGTATTTT

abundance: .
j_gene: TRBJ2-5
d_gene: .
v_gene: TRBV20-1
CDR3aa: CSARGMSGSQETQYF
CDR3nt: TGCAGTGCTAGAGGAATGAGTGGATCCCAAGAGACCCAGTACTTC

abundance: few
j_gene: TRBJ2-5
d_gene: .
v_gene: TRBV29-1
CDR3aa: CSVEDPEGEETQYF
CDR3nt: TGCAGCGTTGAAGATCCCGAGGGAGAGGAGACCCAGTACTTC

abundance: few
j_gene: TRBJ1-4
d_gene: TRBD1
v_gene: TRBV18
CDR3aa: CASSQGAQEKLFF
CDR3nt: TGTGCCAGCTCACAGGGGGCGCAGGAAAAACTGTTTTTT

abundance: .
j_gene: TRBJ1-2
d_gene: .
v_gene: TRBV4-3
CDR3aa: CASTPSRVSYGYTF
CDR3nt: TGCGCCAGCACCCCTAGTAGGGTTTCCTATGGCTACACCTTC

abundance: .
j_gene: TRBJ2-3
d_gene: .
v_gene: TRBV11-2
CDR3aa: CASSLVDSRTDTQYF
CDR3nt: TGTGCCAGCAGCTTAGTGGACAGCCGCACAGATACGCAGTATTTT

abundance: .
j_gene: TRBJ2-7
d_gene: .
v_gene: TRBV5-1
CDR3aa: CASRVRIPYEQYF
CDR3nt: TGCGCCAGCAGGGTCCGGATTCCCTACGAGCAGTACTTC

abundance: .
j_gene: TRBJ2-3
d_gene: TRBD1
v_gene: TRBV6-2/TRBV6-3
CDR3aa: CASSYIGTGHTDTQYF
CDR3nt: TGTGCCAGCAGTTACATAGGGACAGGGCACACAGATACGCAGTATTTT

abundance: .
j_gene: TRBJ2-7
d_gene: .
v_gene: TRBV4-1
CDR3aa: CASSQESALDEQYF
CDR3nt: TGCGCCAGCAGCCAGGAATCGGCCCTCGACGAGCAGTACTTC

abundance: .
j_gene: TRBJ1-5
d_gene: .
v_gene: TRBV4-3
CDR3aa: CASSQDWSRGYQPQHF
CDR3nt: TGCGCCAGCAGCCAAGATTGGAGCAGGGGATATCAGCCCCAGCATTTT

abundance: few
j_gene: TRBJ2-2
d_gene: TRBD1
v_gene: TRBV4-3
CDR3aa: CASSQTLQGAYTGELFF
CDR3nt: TGCGCCAGCAGCCAAACCTTACAGGGGGCGTACACCGGGGAGCTGTTTTTT